The 26 T cell receptor beta chains in this list originate from one sample, sequenced in a study of shared clonotypes between healthy human individuals. Clones were sequenced by immunoSEQ multiplex PCR, and TCRdb holds only the in-frame ones, with some missing. The sample includes about 2 million clones, around 96% of them seen just once. Terminally differentiated effector memory CD45RA+ cells were excluded by CCR7 positive selection of CD45RO-negative cells. The sample taken for sequencing was naive CD8+ T cells sorted from blood. Every receptor here comes from a man younger than 35 in good health.

In DNA, the CDR3 is TGTGCCAGCAGTGAAGCGCGGATATTTTCCTACAATGAGCAGTTCTTC. It translates to CASSEARIFSYNEQFF. The V gene is TRBV6-1, the J gene TRBJ2-1; D is ambiguous. V gave up 0 bases and J gave up 1 base, with 10 bases separating them. CDR1 is MNHNS, CDR2 SASEGT, per germline. The CDR3 is made up of 16 amino acids.

This chain uses TRBV2 with TRBJ2-7; D not resolved. Looked up from germline, CDR1 is SNHLY and CDR2 is FYNNEI. Between the trimmed V and J ends, which lost 9 bases and 1 base, there was a span of 4 bases. This CDR3 has 10 amino acids. The CDR3 is CASASYEQYF. The CDR3 coding sequence is TGTGCCAGTGCTTCCTACGAGCAGTACTTC.

The gene calls are TRBV4-1 and TRBJ1-6, with 7 bases identical to TRBD1. The CDR3 loop spans 13 amino acids. Trimming removed 6 bases from V and 6 bases from J; junction bases left unmatched: 2. Germline V CDR1 and CDR2: MGHRA, YSYEKL. Here the CDR3 DNA reads TGCGCCAGCAGTCGGACAGGTAATTCACCCCTCCACTTT. Translated: CASSRTGNSPLHF.

The V call is TRBV27, the J call TRBJ2-1, with 8 nucleotides matching TRBD1. This CDR3 has 17 residues. With V trimmed by 0 bases and J by 5 bases, 9 bases remained unmatched. Germline CDR1 is MNHEY and CDR2 is SMNVEV (reference sequence). The CDR3 loop is CASSLSWGDRLNNEQFF. CDR3 in DNA: TGTGCCAGCAGTTTATCTTGGGGGGACAGGTTGAACAATGAGCAGTTCTTC.

This chain uses TRBV5-1 with TRBJ1-1, with a weak D call TRBD1 (6 bases). Germline assignment: CDR1 SGHRS and CDR2 YFSETQ. This CDR3 comprises 14 residues. V lost 0 bases and J lost 4, with 10 bases in between. CDR3 loop: CASSLERGPTEAFF. CDR3 sequence (DNA): TGCGCCAGCAGCTTGGAGCGGGGGCCCACTGAAGCTTTCTTT.

The chain combines TRBV7-6 with TRBJ2-2, with 9 positions matching TRBD2. The CDR3 has 16 amino acids. Per germline, CDR1 SGHVS and CDR2 FNYEAQ. The V and J ends lost 5 bases and 5 bases, in that order; junction bases with no gene match: 9. The CDR3 bases are TGTGCCAGCAGCCATAGCGGGGGCTGGGGGACCGGGGAGCTGTTTTTT. It translates to CASSHSGGWGTGELFF.

The chain is built from TRBV4-1 and TRBJ2-7; a possible D gene is TRBD2 (5 bases). Germline CDR1 MGHRA, CDR2 YSYEKL. The CDR3 loop spans 16 amino acids. Trimming removed 3 bases from V and 0 bases from J, with 15 bases in between. CDR3 protein: CASSQASFSSSYEQYF. The CDR3 DNA reads TGCGCCAGCAGCCAGGCTAGCTTCTCGAGCTCCTACGAGCAGTACTTC.

The rearrangement links TRBV4-2 to TRBJ2-7; D is perhaps TRBD1 (6 bases). This CDR3 comprises 15 residues. Trimming removed 2 bases from V and 2 bases from J, with 13 bases in between. Germline values: CDR1 LGHNA, CDR2 YNFKEQ. For the CDR3, the DNA is TGTGCCAGCAGCCAAATGGCAGGGGCCCCCTACGAGCAGTACTTC. Translation gives CASSQMAGAPYEQYF.

V is TRBV7-9 and J is TRBJ2-7; unclear D gene. The germline gives CDR1 SEHNR, CDR2 FQNEAQ (reference sequence). This CDR3 spans 14 amino acids. The V gene lost 1 base and the J gene lost 3 bases, with 10 bases spanning the gap. The CDR3: CASSLVSEDYEQYF. The DNA of the CDR3 is TGTGCCAGCAGCTTAGTGTCCGAGGACTACGAGCAGTACTTC.

The chain employs TRBV2 and TRBJ1-6; D is ambiguous. Germline V gene lookup returns CDR1 SNHLY and CDR2 FYNNEI. V was pared by 4 bases and J by 9 bases, with 13 bases between. This CDR3 region has 14 residues. The CDR3 DNA reads as TGTGCCAGCAGTGGAACCGGGGTCAGTTCACCCCTCCACTTT. Its translation: CASSGTGVSSPLHF.

For this clone: This same CDR3 is encoded by further DNA sequences in the sample. The chain recombines TRBV19 with TRBJ2-7; D remains ambiguous. CDR1 is LNHDA and CDR2 is SQIVND in the germline V gene (reference sequence). The CDR3 extends over 12 amino acids. The ends were cut back, 1 base at V and 5 bases at J, with 6 bases in the middle. As DNA, the CDR3 is TGTGCCAGTAGTATAGGCAGGAACGAGCAGTACTTC. Protein: CASSIGRNEQYF.

V is TRBV5-8 and J is TRBJ1-1; TRBD1 might be the D (6 bases). V lost 4 bases, J lost 6 bases, and 16 bases lay in between. Germline V gene sequence: CDR1 SGHTS, CDR2 YDEGEE. This CDR3 has 14 amino acids. The CDR3 protein is CASSQGGEAPEAFF. The CDR3 DNA is TGTGCCAGCAGCCAAGGGGGGGAGGCCCCTGAAGCTTTCTTT.

The gene calls are TRBV15 and TRBJ1-2; D is unclear. Deletions cut 0 bases from V and 6 bases from J, with 11 bases between. Germline V gene sequence: CDR1 LNHNV, CDR2 YYDKDF (reference sequence). There are 14 residues in the CDR3. The CDR3 DNA follows: TGTGCCACCAGCAGAGATTTCGGGCCGGATGGCTACACCTTC. As protein: CATSRDFGPDGYTF.

This clone showed up just once. The V gene is TRBV11-1, the J gene TRBJ2-2; 9 positions match TRBD1. J lost 3 bases, V lost 2 bases, and 4 bases had no gene match. CDR1 and CDR2 (germline): SGHAT, FQDESV (reference sequence). This CDR3 spans 16 amino acids. CDR3: CASSLWTGVDTGELFF. Here the CDR3 DNA reads TGTGCCAGCAGCTTATGGACAGGGGTCGACACCGGGGAGCTGTTTTTT. Variable domain in full (rest from reference TRBV11-1 and TRBJ2-2): EAEVAQSPRYKITEKSQAVAFWCDPISGHATLYWYRQILGQGPELLVQFQDESVVDDSQLPKDRFSAERLKGVDSTLKIQPAELGDSAMYLCASSLWTGVDTGELFFGEGSRLTVL.

Regarding this clone: This sample also contains other DNA sequences that code for the same CDR3. This chain links TRBV9 with TRBJ2-1, with 13 nucleotides matching TRBD2. The V gene end was trimmed by 0 bases and the J gene end by 8 bases; junction bases not matched to a gene: 2. CDR3 size: 15 residues. Germline V gene sequence: CDR1 SGDLS, CDR2 YYNGEE. As DNA, the CDR3 is TGTGCCAGCAGCGTAGCTGGACTAGCGGGAGATGAGCAGTTCTTC. It is translated as CASSVAGLAGDEQFF.

The chain is built from TRBV11-3 and TRBJ2-3; 7 bases agree with TRBD1. After removal of 3 bases from V and 2 bases from J, the junction contained 5 bases not matched to a gene. The V gene's germline CDR1 is SGHNT and CDR2 YENEEA. This CDR3 spans 15 amino acids. The CDR3 here is CASSFRGGSTDTQYF. For the CDR3, the DNA is TGTGCCAGCAGCTTTCGAGGGGGCTCCACAGATACGCAGTATTTT.

This clone was seen once. This CDR3 is CASSSSTEVSSYEQYF. The CDR3 DNA sequence: TGTGCCAGCAGCTCCTCGACCGAGGTGAGCTCCTACGAGCAGTACTTC. The J gene is TRBJ2-7, the V gene TRBV7-8; D not certain. Germline CDR1 SGHVS, CDR2 FQNEAQ. This CDR3 region has 16 residues. Trimming took 4 bases from V and 0 from J, leaving 16 bases between them.

This clone was recorded once. Other DNA sequences in the same sample also yield this CDR3. The chain links TRBV6-5 to TRBJ2-7; 11 nucleotides match TRBD2. This CDR3 spans 14 amino acids. CDR1 and CDR2 (germline): MNHEY, SVGAGI. The V and J ends lost 2 bases and 6 bases, in that order; junction bases with no gene match: 3. CDR3 DNA: TGTGCCAGCAGTTACGGGCTAGCGGGGGGCGAGCAGTACTTC. It is translated as CASSYGLAGGEQYF.

The chain links TRBV10-1 to TRBJ2-2; 11 bases fit TRBD1. There are 17 residues in the CDR3. Unmatched junction bases numbered 6, after V lost 3 bases and J lost 3 bases. Germline V CDR1 and CDR2: WNHNN, SYGVQD (reference sequence). The CDR3 sequence is CASSDRGQGVDTGELFF. In DNA form, the CDR3 reads TGCGCCAGCAGTGACCGGGGACAGGGGGTCGACACCGGGGAGCTGTTTTTT.

Of note for this clone: Other DNA sequences of this sample code for an identical CDR3. The chain has TRBV6-5 and TRBJ2-3; TRBD2 aligns across 9 bases. The V and J ends lost 6 bases and 0 bases, in that order; junction bases with no gene match: 4. CDR3 length equals 15 residues. Germline CDR1 and CDR2: MNHEY and SVGAGI. CDR3 sequence (DNA): TGTGCCAGCAGCCCCGGACTAGCGAGCACAGATACGCAGTATTTT. Translating it yields CASSPGLASTDTQYF.

This clone turned up a few times. The chain links TRBV7-2 to TRBJ2-1, with D unclear. Germline V gene data show CDR1 as SGHTA and CDR2 as FQGNSA. There are 12 residues in the CDR3. V was clipped by 2 bases and J by 8 bases, with 7 bases between them. CDR3 sequence (DNA): TGTGCCAGCAGCTTATATGGGGATGAGCAGTTCTTC. Protein: CASSLYGDEQFF.

J is TRBJ2-2 and V is TRBV6-5; D tentatively fits TRBD1 or TRBD2 (6 bases each). The germline V gene has CDR1 MNHEY and CDR2 SVGAGI. Trimming took off 0 bases at V and 6 bases at J, with 14 bases between the two ends. This CDR3 contains 16 residues. CDR3 nucleotide sequence: TGTGCCAGCAGTTACTCCCTCGGGGGCGAGGCCGGGGAGCTGTTTTTT. This gives the protein CASSYSLGGEAGELFF.

V gene TRBV7-9 combines with J gene TRBJ1-1; D ambiguous. The CDR3 sequence is 13 residues long. Germline loops: CDR1 SEHNR, CDR2 FQNEAQ (reference sequence). Trimming removed 6 bases from V and 3 bases from J, with 11 bases in between. The CDR3 coding sequence is TGTGCCAGCAGATGGGAGGAGGACACTGAAGCTTTCTTT. This translates into CASRWEEDTEAFF.

Comment on this clone: The sample carries other DNA sequences with the same CDR3. This rearrangement joins TRBV7-6 to TRBJ2-7; weak D call: TRBD2 (5 bases). The CDR3 is 13 amino acids. The ends were cut back, 3 bases at V and 2 bases at J, with 8 bases in the middle. The V gene's germline CDR1 is SGHVS and CDR2 FNYEAQ. The CDR3 reads CASSLEAPYEQYF. The DNA for the CDR3 is TGTGCCAGCAGCTTGGAGGCTCCCTACGAGCAGTACTTC.

The CDR3 protein is CASSEGGLFFSYEQYF. The CDR3 DNA reads as TGTGCCAGCAGTGAAGGCGGGCTTTTCTTCTCCTACGAGCAGTACTTC. The gene calls are TRBV6-1 and TRBJ2-7; a possible D gene is TRBD2 (5 bases). V was pared by 1 base and J by 0 bases, with 13 bases between. The CDR3 covers 16 residues. CDR1 and CDR2 from the germline V gene are MNHNS and SASEGT.

The chain has TRBV4-1 and TRBJ2-7; 7 bases are shared with TRBD1. Germline CDR1 and CDR2: MGHRA and YSYEKL. The CDR3 contains 14 residues. V trimming: 6 bases; J trimming: 3 bases; junction bases outside the gene matches: 8. This chain's CDR3 is CASSSTGAGYEQYF. CDR3 nucleotide sequence: TGCGCCAGCAGTTCAACAGGGGCGGGCTACGAGCAGTACTTC.